The T cell receptor (beta chain) under discussion was sequenced for a study of T cell clones after liver transplantation. For the study at large: Draws occurred before transplant, before withdrawal, and after complete or failed withdrawal.

The CDR3 sequence is 15 residues long. Measured with immunoSEQ multiplex PCR; TCRdb has only the in-frame clones, and not every one. The sample has 95,000 to 110,000 clones; about 86% are singletons. The chain is built from TRBV21-1 and TRBJ1-2; no DNA check was done on the table's D call, TRBD1. TRBV21-1 is annotated as a pseudogene. This sequence originates from a human patient who received a liver transplant. Some T cells may possibly be graft donor cells. The source material was CD4+ T cells from blood, sampled roughly 50 months after liver transplant. The DNA of the CDR3 is TGTGCCAGCCCTACCCAGGGAACTTTTAGGAATGGCTACACCTTC. Its protein product is CASPTQGTFRNGYTF.